Following are 3 T cell receptor beta chains from one sample sequenced in a study of cytomegalovirus exposure and HLA in healthy donors. Amplification used 60 Vbeta primers and 13 Jbeta primers. Method: immunoSEQ multiplex PCR; TCRdb's copy keeps in-frame clones and lacks some. The table has fewer than 200,000 clones, more than 65% seen once. The sequencing sample was made of PBMCs. These receptors came from a middle-aged man in good health and CMV-seropositive.

The chain couples TRBV6-1 to TRBJ1-3; 7 bases are a match to TRBD1. Unmatched junction bases numbered 16, after V lost 4 bases and J lost 4 bases. The CDR3 spans 18 residues. Per the germline V gene, CDR1 is MNHNS and CDR2 is SASEGT. In DNA, the CDR3 is TGTGCCAGCAGTGGCCCCGGGCAGGGGGAATCTTCAGGAAACACCATATATTTT. This codes for CASSGPGQGESSGNTIYF.

The V gene is TRBV27, the J gene TRBJ2-3; TRBD2 matches 8 bases. Trimming removed 7 bases from V and 2 bases from J; junction bases left unmatched: 11. The CDR3 totals 16 residues. Germline V gene lookup returns CDR1 MNHEY and CDR2 SMNVEV (reference sequence). CDR3 DNA: TGTGCCAGCATTCCCCGGGGGGGATGGAACACAGATACGCAGTATTTT. Protein: CASIPRGGWNTDTQYF.

This rearrangement joins TRBV10-2 to TRBJ1-2; 8 bases are a match to TRBD1. The trim removed 2 bases at V and 6 bases at J, leaving 8 bases unmatched. The CDR3 is 15 amino acids. CDR1 and CDR2 (germline): WSHSY, SAAADI. The CDR3 loop reads CASSEILDRANGYTF. DNA for the CDR3: TGCGCCAGCAGTGAGATTTTGGACAGGGCGAATGGCTACACCTTC.